This T cell receptor (beta chain) emerged from a study of cytomegalovirus exposure and HLA in healthy donors (dated by TCRdb to 2017 to 2019). Notes on the research overall: In an earlier analysis of approximately 640 of the donors, 276 Gb of sequence data and 90 million to 120 million unique TCR beta sequences from 150 million to 200 million T cells were reported. HLA typing included class I and class II loci at four-digit resolution. Typing coverage varied by locus: about 629-630 donors for A, B, C, DRB1 and DQB1; approximately 520 for DQA1; 600 to 610 for DPA1; approximately 490 for DPB1. An early release covering over 500 HLA-typed donors comprised about 300 gigabases of sequencing data and around 80 million unique TCR sequences. The genetic ancestry cluster associated with self-reported Caucasian donors included around 76% of the 350 to 500 genotyped donors. An earlier analysis of 587 of the donors applied high-throughput TCR beta sequencing to assess whether each TCR beta V gene segment acted as functional or pseudogenic. The study profiled the T cell repertoires of 550 to 700 subjects by immunosequencing and related them to cytomegalovirus serostatus. All discovery cohort repertoires had been generated on a single sequencing platform. Across 398 genotyped donors of the cohort, an average of approximately 220,000 unique TCR beta nucleotide sequences per donor were sequenced, and approximately 17% of those sequences were non-productive. Five DR-DQ haplotypes were treated as single units for association and clustering because of strong linkage in the cohort. The aim of the study was to test whether cataloging public T cell receptors could identify signatures of past pathogen exposure. A later genetic analysis used genome-wide SNP genotypes for about three fifths of the 666 donors, treating that subset as a discovery cohort. To study patterns of TCR occurrence, a later analysis re-analyzed previously published TCR beta repertoires from hundreds of donors and added high-resolution HLA genotyping. Donor age, sex, ethnicity and CMV serostatus were collected together with the repertoire data. The study combined high-throughput TCR immunosequencing, statistical association of individual TCRs with disease status, and machine learning to predict cytomegalovirus infection status. Along with the approximately 700-subject first cohort, a separate validation cohort of over a hundred different subjects was used. The later analysis used no new phenotypic data to find candidate immune exposures, relying instead on TCR beta sequences and their occurrence across donors. The research as a whole found: In a later analysis, HLA-associated TCR beta chains were found to be more clonally expanded and to have lower generation probabilities than equally common non-associated chains. According to a later analysis, most CMV-associated TCR beta chains appeared to be HLA-restricted, and the HLA associations seemed to be driven largely by CMV exposure. Because counts were too low, seventeen rarely observed V segments, including chromosome 9 orphons, were excluded from the earlier analysis of 500 to 700 of the donors. A further reported finding was that TCR beta sequences accurately predicted the HLA-A and HLA-B alleles for most subjects in the first cohort. Cytomegalovirus status was reported to be diagnosed by the classifier with high specificity and sensitivity in both the original and validation cohorts. In a later analysis, over 15,000 TCR beta sequences were associated with specific HLA alleles at a false discovery rate of 0.05. A group of highly shared sequence variants was considered likely to be a technical artifact of the sequencing pipeline. Broadly in line with IMGT annotations, most TCR beta V segments showed up in productive rearrangements about 87% or about 30% of the time in an earlier analysis of 450 to 750 of the donors. According to a later analysis, parvovirus B19, influenza, CMV and Epstein-Barr virus appeared linked to several top co-occurrence clusters. In the study, around 150 TCR beta chains were listed as associated with cytomegalovirus. Correlated functional status among segregating V segments might be attributable to linkage disequilibrium, but an unknown experimental factor could not be ruled out. When HLA alleles, especially DR and DQ, strongly co-occurred, TCR associations were difficult to assign to individual alleles. An association between a missense DCLRE1C variant and V-gene and J-gene trimming of TCR beta chains was found in a later genetic analysis and replicated in an independent cohort. Because some donors lacked HLA typing at each locus, the association tests relied only on the typed subset. The presence/absence analyses assumed that sequencing depth was roughly uniform across donors, and that assumption may not be true. Compared with the roughly 700-donor mean, donors in an Asian-associated ancestry cluster had fewer N-insertions in productive TCRs, according to a later genetic analysis. The only immune exposure information available for the cohort was CMV serostatus. Across donors, most TCR sequences were observed very rarely, whereas some public TCRs were present in many individuals. In vitro tests confirmed that a few of the cytomegalovirus-associated TCR beta chains recognize cytomegalovirus antigens. The authors suggested that the approach could potentially be extended to other disease states and immunological phenotypes. This cohort had only TCR beta chains sequenced, and the lack of alpha or paired-chain data limited which features could be detected. In a later analysis, the rate of TCR association differed among HLA loci, with DRB1 alleles having the most associated TCRs and HLA-C alleles having the fewest. Because the 87-base-pair reads could not distinguish some IMGT-functional V segments, including TRBV6-2 and TRBV6-3, those segments were excluded.

The cohort consisted of approximately 690 healthy bone marrow donors. At the time of sampling, all cohort members were nominally healthy, though unrecorded immune exposures were likely present. The donor was CMV seropositive and was included in the group of 250 to 300 seropositive cohort members. A peripheral blood sample was collected from each donor, and TCR beta sequencing was performed on peripheral blood mononuclear cells. The Qiagen DNeasy Blood Extraction Kit was used to extract genomic DNA from the blood cell samples. This clone was seen more than once but under ten times. Its antigen is currently not known. Within one base of it there is no much larger clone, and no base qualities were kept. Receptor amplification or capture employed the immunoSEQ multiplex PCR assay. The multiplex PCR relied on a mix of 60 forward primers for TCR Vbeta segments and 13 reverse primers for TCR Jbeta segments. A multiplex PCR assay on genomic DNA amplified the CDR3 region of rearranged TCR beta genes. The amplified TCR beta libraries were sequenced on the Illumina HiSeq System as 87-base-pair reads. As for how the authors treated the data: A later analysis tallied roughly 80 million unique TCR beta chains across the 700 or so repertoires, and approximately 11 million of those chains were shared by two or more donors. To remove PCR and sequencing errors, raw reads were error-corrected and collapsed into unique sequences using a nearest-neighbor algorithm that merged closely related sequences. Alignment of CDR3 sequences to IMGT reference sequences was used to assign V, D and J gene segments. For a sequence to be retained, a match of at least six nucleotides was required to both a V gene segment and a J gene segment. A rearrangement was called productive if the CDR3 had no stop codons and remained in frame with V and J, and every other rearrangement was called non-productive. CDR3 was defined by IMGT convention, running from the second conserved V-encoded cysteine to the conserved J-encoded phenylalanine. In an earlier analysis of around 570 of the donors, sequences lacking an unambiguous match to a single V gene segment were excluded. In an earlier analysis of 587 of the donors, V segments were called functional above 56.7% productive rearrangements and were called segregating when the between-donor standard deviation exceeded 5%. A statistical classification framework was built for diagnosing cytomegalovirus status from the catalog of TCR beta chain sequences. In a later analysis, TCR nucleotide sequences were compared against IMGT/GENE-DB human TR gene sequences so that V and J genes could be assigned. In a later analysis, CDR3 sequences and most-parsimonious VDJ recombination scenarios were assigned using the TCRdist pipeline. In a later analysis, every TCR beta chain was defined by the combination of its CDR3 amino acid sequence and its V-gene family, and reads without a unique V-gene family were dropped. As a way to deal with suspected cross-contamination and a sequencing artifact, a later analysis dropped 640 or so nucleotide sequences that were highly shared and had low generation probability. In a later analysis, a clonal expansion index for each public chain was calculated from normalized within-repertoire ranks of inferred template counts. Generation probabilities in a later analysis came from a VDJ recombination model fitted to out-of-frame rearrangements, and those results were checked against IGoR. Hypergeometric tests were used in a later analysis to score TCR-TCR, TCR-HLA and TCR-CMV co-occurrence, with a repertoire-size bias correction applied to the TCR pairs. To estimate false discovery rates, a later analysis permuted the HLA or CMV assignments 20 times. In a later analysis, co-occurring TCRs were grouped with DBSCAN, and TCRdist sequence similarity was added when clustering was performed within HLA-allele-positive subsets. Repertoires with fewer than 30,000 or more than 120,000 public chains were left out of co-occurrence clustering, as were about five repertoires with anomalous nucleotide sharing. TCRdb holds this immuneACCESS table with in-frame rearrangements only. Some clones are missing; in checked studies, unresolved V genes explain under half, and the rest has no known cause. Clone size and the V and J calls come from that table; the DNA yielded D and trimming. The table for this sample lists approximately 70,000 clones; roughly 70% of them were counted only once. The ten largest make up approximately 15% of the sample.

V is pruned by 2 bases and J by 0 bases, leaving 2 bases of the junction without a gene match. The CDR1 and CDR2 encoded by the germline V gene are LGHNA and YNFKEQ. Including the terminal cysteine and phenylalanine, the CDR3 comprises 15 residues. Of the read, only the CDR3 DNA is kept; its 45 bases are in frame from base 1. Sequences were obtained from PBMCs. In this chain, TRBV4-2 is recombined with TRBJ2-7; TRBD1 matches 9 bases in the middle. This TCR derives from a male donor in good health and CMV-seropositive. The nucleotide sequence reads TGTGCCAGCAGCCAATGGACAGGGGCCTCCTACGAGCAGTACTTC. This is translated as CASSQWTGASYEQYF.